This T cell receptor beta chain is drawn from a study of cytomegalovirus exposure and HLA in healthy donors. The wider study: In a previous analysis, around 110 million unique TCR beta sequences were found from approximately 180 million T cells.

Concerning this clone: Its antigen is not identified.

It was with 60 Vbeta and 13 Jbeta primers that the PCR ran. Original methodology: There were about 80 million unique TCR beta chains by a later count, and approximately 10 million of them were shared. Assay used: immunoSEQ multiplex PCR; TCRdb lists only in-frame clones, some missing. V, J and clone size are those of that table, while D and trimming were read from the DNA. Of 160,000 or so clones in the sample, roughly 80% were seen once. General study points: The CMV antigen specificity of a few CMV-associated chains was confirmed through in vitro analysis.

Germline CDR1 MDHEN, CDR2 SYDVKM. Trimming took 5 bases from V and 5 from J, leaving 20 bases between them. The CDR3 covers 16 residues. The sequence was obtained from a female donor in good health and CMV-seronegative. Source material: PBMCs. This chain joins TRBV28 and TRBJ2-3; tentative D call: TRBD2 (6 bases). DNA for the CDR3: TGTGCCAGCAGTCCTCCGGGACTCCCGCCCAGAGATACGCAGTATTTT. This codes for CASSPPGLPPRDTQYF.